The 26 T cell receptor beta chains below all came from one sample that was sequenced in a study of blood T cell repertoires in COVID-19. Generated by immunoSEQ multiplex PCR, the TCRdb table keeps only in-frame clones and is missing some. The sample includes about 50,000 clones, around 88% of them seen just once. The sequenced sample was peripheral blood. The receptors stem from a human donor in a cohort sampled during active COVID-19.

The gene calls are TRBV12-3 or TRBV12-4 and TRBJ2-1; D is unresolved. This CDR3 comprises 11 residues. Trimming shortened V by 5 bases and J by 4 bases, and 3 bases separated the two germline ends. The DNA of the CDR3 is TGTGCCAGCAGTCTATACAATGAGCAGTTCTTC. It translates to CASSLYNEQFF.

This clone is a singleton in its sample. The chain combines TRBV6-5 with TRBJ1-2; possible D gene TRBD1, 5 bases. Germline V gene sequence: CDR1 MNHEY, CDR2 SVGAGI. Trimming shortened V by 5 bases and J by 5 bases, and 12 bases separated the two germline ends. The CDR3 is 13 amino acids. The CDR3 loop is CASSPDSQYGYTF. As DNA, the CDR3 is TGTGCCAGCAGTCCCGACAGCCAATATGGCTACACCTTC.

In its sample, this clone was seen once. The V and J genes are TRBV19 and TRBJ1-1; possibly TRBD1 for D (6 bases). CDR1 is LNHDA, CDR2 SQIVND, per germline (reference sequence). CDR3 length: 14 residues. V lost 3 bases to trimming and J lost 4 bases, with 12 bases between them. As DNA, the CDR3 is TGTGCCAGTAGTATCGAACAGGGTCTCACTGAAGCTTTCTTT. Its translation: CASSIEQGLTEAFF.

CDR3 residues: CSVEVSGRPYEQYF. The CDR3 coding sequence is TGCAGCGTTGAAGTTAGCGGGAGACCCTACGAGCAGTACTTC. This chain joins TRBV29-1 and TRBJ2-7, with 9 bases lining up with TRBD2. This CDR3 has 14 residues. The ends lost 1 base at V and 2 bases at J; junction bases unmatched: 3. CDR1 and CDR2 (germline): SQVTM, ANQGSEA.

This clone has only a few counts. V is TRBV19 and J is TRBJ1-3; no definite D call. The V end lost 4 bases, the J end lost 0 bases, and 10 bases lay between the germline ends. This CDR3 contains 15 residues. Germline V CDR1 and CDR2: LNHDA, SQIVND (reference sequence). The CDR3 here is CASSNRAFSGNTIYF. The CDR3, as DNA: TGTGCCAGTAGTAACAGAGCCTTCTCTGGAAACACCATATATTTT. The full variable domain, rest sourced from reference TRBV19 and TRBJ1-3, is DGGITQSPKYLFRKEGQNVTLSCEQNLNHDAMYWYRQDPGQGLRLIYYSQIVNDFQKGDIAEGYSVSREKKESFPLTVTSAQKNPTAFYLCASSNRAFSGNTIYFGEGSWLTVV.

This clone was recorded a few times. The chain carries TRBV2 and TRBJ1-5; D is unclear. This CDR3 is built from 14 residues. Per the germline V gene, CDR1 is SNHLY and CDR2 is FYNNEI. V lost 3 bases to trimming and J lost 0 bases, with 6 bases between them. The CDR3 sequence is CASSDTYSNQPQHF. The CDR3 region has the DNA TGTGCCAGCAGTGATACATATAGCAATCAGCCCCAGCATTTT.

The CDR3 DNA reads as TGTGCCAGCTCGCCTTTCAGACAGTCGGGCTCTGGGGCCAACGTCCTGACTTTC. It encodes CASSPFRQSGSGANVLTF. The chain joins TRBV18 to TRBJ2-6; a possible D gene is TRBD1 (5 bases). The ends were cut back, 6 bases at V and 0 bases at J, with 18 bases in the middle. Per germline, CDR1 KGHSH and CDR2 LQKENI. The CDR3 extends over 18 amino acids.

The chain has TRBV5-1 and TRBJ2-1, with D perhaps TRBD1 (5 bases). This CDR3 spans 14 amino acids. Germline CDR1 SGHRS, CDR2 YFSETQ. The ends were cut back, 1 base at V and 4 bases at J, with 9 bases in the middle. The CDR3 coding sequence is TGCGCCAGCAGCTTGTACCAGGGATACAATGAGCAGTTCTTC. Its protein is CASSLYQGYNEQFF. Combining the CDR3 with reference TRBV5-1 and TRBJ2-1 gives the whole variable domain KAGVTQTPRYLIKTRGQQVTLSCSPISGHRSVSWYQQTPGQGLQFLFEYFSETQRNKGNFPGRFSGRQFSNSRSEMNVSTLELGDSALYLCASSLYQGYNEQFFGPGTRLTVL.

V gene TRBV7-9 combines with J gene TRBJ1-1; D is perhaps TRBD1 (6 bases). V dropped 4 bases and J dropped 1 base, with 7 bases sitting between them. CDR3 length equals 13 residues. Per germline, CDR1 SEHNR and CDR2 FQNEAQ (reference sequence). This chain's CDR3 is CASSSQGNTEAFF. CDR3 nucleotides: TGTGCCAGCAGCTCACAGGGGAACACTGAAGCTTTCTTT.

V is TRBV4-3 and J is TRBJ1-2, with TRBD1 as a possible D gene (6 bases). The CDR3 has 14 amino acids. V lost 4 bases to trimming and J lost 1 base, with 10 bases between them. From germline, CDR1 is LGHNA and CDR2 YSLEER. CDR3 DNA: TGCGCCAGCAGCCTCGCGGACAGTAACTATGGCTACACCTTC. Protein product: CASSLADSNYGYTF.

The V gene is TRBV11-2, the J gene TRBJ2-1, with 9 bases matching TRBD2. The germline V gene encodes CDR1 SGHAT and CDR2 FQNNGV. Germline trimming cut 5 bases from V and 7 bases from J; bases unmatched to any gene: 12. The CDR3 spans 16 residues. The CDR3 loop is CASSAIAGEVGNEQFF. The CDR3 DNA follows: TGTGCCAGCAGCGCCATAGCGGGAGAAGTGGGGAATGAGCAGTTCTTC.

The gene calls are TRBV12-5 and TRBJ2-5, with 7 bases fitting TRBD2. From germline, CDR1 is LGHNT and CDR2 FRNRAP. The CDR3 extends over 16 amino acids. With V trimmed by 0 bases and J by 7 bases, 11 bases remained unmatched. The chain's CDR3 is CASGLVGRGFLGTQYF. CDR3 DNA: TGTGCTAGTGGTTTGGTGGGGAGGGGTTTTCTCGGGACCCAGTACTTC.

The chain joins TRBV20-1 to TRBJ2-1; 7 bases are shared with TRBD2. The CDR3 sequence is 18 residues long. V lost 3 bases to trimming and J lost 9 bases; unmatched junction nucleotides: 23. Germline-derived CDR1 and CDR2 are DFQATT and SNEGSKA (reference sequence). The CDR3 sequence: CSASHYLGGSVSRTEQFF. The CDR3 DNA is TGCAGTGCTAGTCACTACTTGGGCGGGAGCGTTAGCCGGACTGAGCAGTTCTTC.

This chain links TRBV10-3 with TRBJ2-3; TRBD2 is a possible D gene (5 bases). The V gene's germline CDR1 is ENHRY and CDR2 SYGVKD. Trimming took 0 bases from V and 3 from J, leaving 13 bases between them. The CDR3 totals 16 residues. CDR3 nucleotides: TGTGCCATCAGTGAGTCGACCGGGAAGAGGACAGATACGCAGTATTTT. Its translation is CAISESTGKRTDTQYF.

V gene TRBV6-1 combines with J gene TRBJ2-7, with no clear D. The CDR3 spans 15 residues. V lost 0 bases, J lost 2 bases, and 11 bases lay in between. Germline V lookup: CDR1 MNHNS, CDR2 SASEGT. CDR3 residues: CASSEAWLLPYEQYF. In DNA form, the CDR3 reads TGTGCCAGCAGTGAAGCTTGGCTTCTCCCCTACGAGCAGTACTTC.

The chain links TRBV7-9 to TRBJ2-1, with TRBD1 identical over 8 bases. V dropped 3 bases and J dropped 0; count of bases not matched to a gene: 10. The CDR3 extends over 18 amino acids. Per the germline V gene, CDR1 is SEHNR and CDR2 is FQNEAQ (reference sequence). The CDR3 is CASSFYGQGISSYNEQFF. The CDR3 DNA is TGTGCCAGCAGCTTTTATGGACAGGGAATTAGCTCCTACAATGAGCAGTTCTTC.

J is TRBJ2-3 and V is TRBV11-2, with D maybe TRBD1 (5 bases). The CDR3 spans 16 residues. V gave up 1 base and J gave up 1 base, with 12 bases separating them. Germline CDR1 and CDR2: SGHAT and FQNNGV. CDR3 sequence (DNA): TGTGCCAGCAGCTTAGCGACTCTAGGGGGCACAGATACGCAGTATTTT. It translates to CASSLATLGGTDTQYF.

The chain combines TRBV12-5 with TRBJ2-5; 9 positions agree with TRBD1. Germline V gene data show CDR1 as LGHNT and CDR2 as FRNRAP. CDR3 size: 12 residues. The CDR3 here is CATQDRGETQYF. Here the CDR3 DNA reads TGTGCGACCCAGGACAGGGGAGAGACCCAGTACTTC.

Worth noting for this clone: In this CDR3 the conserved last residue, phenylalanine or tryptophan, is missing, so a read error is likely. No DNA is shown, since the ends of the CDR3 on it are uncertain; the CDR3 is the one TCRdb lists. This chain's CDR3 is CASSLGTHLDL. The gene calls are TRBV12-3 or TRBV12-4 and TRBJ1-2; TRBD1, as called in the table, went unchecked against the DNA. The CDR3 region is 11 residues in length, termini included.

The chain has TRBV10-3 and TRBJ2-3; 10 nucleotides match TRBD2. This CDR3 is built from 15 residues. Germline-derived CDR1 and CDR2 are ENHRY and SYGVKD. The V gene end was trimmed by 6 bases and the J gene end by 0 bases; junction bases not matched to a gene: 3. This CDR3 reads CAISGTSVSTDTQYF. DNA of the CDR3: TGTGCCATCAGCGGGACTAGCGTTAGCACAGATACGCAGTATTTT.

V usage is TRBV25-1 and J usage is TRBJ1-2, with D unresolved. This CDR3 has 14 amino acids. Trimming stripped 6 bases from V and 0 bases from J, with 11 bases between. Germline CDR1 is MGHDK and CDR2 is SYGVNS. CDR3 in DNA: TGTGCCAGCAGGGCCCCCGGAGCTAACTATGGCTACACCTTC. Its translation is CASRAPGANYGYTF.

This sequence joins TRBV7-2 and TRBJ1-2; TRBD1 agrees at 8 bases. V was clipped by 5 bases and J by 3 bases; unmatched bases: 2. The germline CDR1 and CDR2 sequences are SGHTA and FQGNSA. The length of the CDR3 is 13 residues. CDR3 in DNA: TGTGCCAGCAGCCCGGGACAGGACTATGGCTACACCTTC. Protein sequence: CASSPGQDYGYTF. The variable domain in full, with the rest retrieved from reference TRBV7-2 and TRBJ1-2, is GAGVSQSPSNKVTEKGKDVELRCDPISGHTALYWYRQSLGQGLEFLIYFQGNSAPDKSGLPSDRFSAERTGGSVSTLTIQRTQQEDSAVYLCASSPGQDYGYTFGSGTRLTVV.

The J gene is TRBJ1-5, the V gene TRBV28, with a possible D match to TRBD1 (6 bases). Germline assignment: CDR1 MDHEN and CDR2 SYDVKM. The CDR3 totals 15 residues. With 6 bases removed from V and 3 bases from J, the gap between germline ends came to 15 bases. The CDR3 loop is CASSNLDRTNQPQHF. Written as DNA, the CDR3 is TGTGCCAGCAGCAACCTAGACAGGACCAATCAGCCCCAGCATTTT.

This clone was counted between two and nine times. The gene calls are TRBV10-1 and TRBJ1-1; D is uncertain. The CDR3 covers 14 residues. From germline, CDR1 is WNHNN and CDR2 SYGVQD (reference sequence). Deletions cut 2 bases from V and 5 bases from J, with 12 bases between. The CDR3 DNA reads TGCGCCAGCAGTGAGGCCAACTCGGTGACTGAAGCTTTCTTT. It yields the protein CASSEANSVTEAFF.

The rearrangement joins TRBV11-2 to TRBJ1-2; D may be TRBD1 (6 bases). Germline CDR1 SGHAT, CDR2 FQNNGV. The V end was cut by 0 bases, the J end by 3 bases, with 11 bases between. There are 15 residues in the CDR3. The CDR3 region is CASSLDIGQYYGYTF. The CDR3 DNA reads TGTGCCAGCAGCTTAGATATAGGACAGTACTATGGCTACACCTTC. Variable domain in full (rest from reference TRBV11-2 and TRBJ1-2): EAGVAQSPRYKIIEKRQSVAFWCNPISGHATLYWYQQILGQGPKLLIQFQNNGVVDDSQLPKDRFSAERLKGVDSTLKIQPAKLEDSAVYLCASSLDIGQYYGYTFGSGTRLTVV.

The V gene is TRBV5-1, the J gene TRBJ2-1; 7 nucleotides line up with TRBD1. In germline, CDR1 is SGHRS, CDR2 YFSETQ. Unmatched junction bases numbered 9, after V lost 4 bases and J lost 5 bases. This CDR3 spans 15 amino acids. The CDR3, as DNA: TGCGCCAGCAGCCCGGGCCAGGGGGTCGACAATGAGCAGTTCTTC. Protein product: CASSPGQGVDNEQFF.